This is a list of T cell receptor beta chains from one sample in a study of blood T cell repertoires in COVID-19. TCRdb's copy holds only in-frame clones and misses some; the assay was immunoSEQ multiplex PCR. The profile shows about 240,000 clones, about 80% of them singletons. The sequenced material came from peripheral blood. The receptors here all came from a woman older than 75 with acute or convalescent COVID-19. Both conserved end residues are part of each CDR3. A D gene is named only where the DNA matches it firmly. Size is stated for part of the rows, as once, few or many counts, or as a class when the clone is expanded.

V	D	J	size	CDR3	DNA
TRBV5-1	.	TRBJ1-2	.	CASSLARLENGYTF	TGCGCCAGCAGCTTGGCCCGACTAGAAAATGGCTACACCTTC
TRBV4-1	.	TRBJ2-2	.	CASSQALRGNTGELFF	TGCGCCAGCAGCCAAGCCCTTCGAGGGAACACCGGGGAGCTGTTTTTT
TRBV29-1	TRBD1	TRBJ2-5	.	CSAGTGQETQYF	TGCAGCGCCGGGACAGGGCAAGAGACCCAGTACTTC
TRBV7-2	TRBD1	TRBJ1-1	once	CASSFVRTGAEAFF	TGTGCCAGCAGCTTCGTGAGGACAGGGGCTGAAGCTTTCTTT
TRBV29-1	TRBD1	TRBJ1-2	few	CSGSQGARDYGYTF	TGCAGTGGCTCGCAGGGGGCGAGGGACTATGGCTACACCTTC
TRBV7-6	TRBD1	TRBJ2-3	.	CASSQGQGDFTDTQYF	TGTGCCAGCAGCCAAGGACAGGGTGACTTCACAGATACGCAGTATTTT
TRBV7-5	.	TRBJ1-2	.	CARSLVPDGYTF	TGTGCCAGAAGCTTAGTCCCGGATGGCTACACCTTC
TRBV23-1	TRBD2	TRBJ2-3	once	CASPLPSGVGGGTDTQYF	TGCGCCAGCCCCCTTCCTAGCGGGGTTGGGGGGGGCACAGATACGCAGTATTTT
TRBV7-2	.	TRBJ2-7	few	CASSLSSYEQYF	TGTGCCAGCAGCCTGAGCTCCTACGAGCAGTACTTC
TRBV7-8	TRBD1	TRBJ1-4	.	CASTHPQGAKEKLFF	TGTGCCAGCACCCACCCACAGGGGGCGAAGGAAAAACTGTTTTTT
TRBV19	TRBD1	TRBJ2-7	.	CASSIGQGSSYEQYF	TGTGCCAGTAGTATCGGACAGGGGAGCTCCTACGAGCAGTACTTC
TRBV7-9	TRBD1	TRBJ2-7	once	CASSLVTGGLDEQYF	TGTGCCAGCAGCTTAGTGACAGGGGGCCTGGACGAGCAGTACTTC
TRBV4-2	TRBD1	TRBJ1-4	.	CASSRAPGQGGTNEKLFF	TGTGCCAGCAGCCGGGCCCCGGGACAGGGAGGGACTAATGAAAAACTGTTTTTT
TRBV7-9	.	TRBJ1-1	.	CASSPSPILRSTEAFF	TGTGCCAGCAGCCCTTCGCCGATACTCAGGTCCACTGAAGCTTTCTTT
TRBV4-1	.	TRBJ1-1	.	CASSRPTANTEAFF	TGCGCCAGCAGCCGCCCGACAGCGAACACTGAAGCTTTCTTT
TRBV9	TRBD1	TRBJ2-2	.	CASTRDRGTGELFF	TGTGCCAGCACGCGGGACAGGGGAACCGGGGAGCTGTTTTTT
TRBV15	.	TRBJ1-4	.	CATSRLGGNEKLFF	TGTGCCACCAGCAGATTGGGGGGTAATGAAAAACTGTTTTTT
TRBV15	.	TRBJ1-5	.	CATSREGSPQPQHF	TGTGCCACCAGCAGAGAAGGTAGCCCTCAGCCCCAGCATTTT
TRBV18	.	TRBJ2-7	once	CASSPTSSYEQYF	TGTGCCAGCTCACCAACCAGCTCCTACGAGCAGTACTTC
TRBV3-1/TRBV3-2	TRBD1	TRBJ2-1	.	CASSQTGTVNEQFF	TGTGCCAGCAGCCAAACCGGGACAGTCAATGAGCAGTTCTTC
TRBV5-5	.	TRBJ2-5	.	CASRRTSRETQYF	TGTGCCAGCAGACGAACTAGCCGTGAGACCCAGTACTTC
TRBV28	.	TRBJ2-3	.	CASSFGDTQYF	TGTGCCAGCAGTTTCGGTGATACGCAGTATTTT
TRBV10-3	TRBD1	TRBJ1-5	.	CAISEPTGTGSNQPQHF	TGTGCCATCAGTGAGCCGACAGGGACGGGTAGCAATCAGCCCCAGCATTTT
TRBV11-2	.	TRBJ2-7	.	CASSYRLRSSYEQYF	TGTGCCAGCAGCTACCGACTGAGGAGCTCCTACGAGCAGTACTTC
TRBV7-2	TRBD2	TRBJ2-2	.	CASSQYSGANTGELFF	TGTGCCAGCAGCCAATATAGCGGGGCAAACACCGGGGAGCTGTTTTTT
TRBV15	.	TRBJ2-1	once	CATSRDPVSGVTSGNEQFF	TGTGCCACCAGCAGAGATCCGGTCAGCGGAGTGACCTCGGGCAATGAGCAGTTCTTC
TRBV3-1/TRBV3-2	.	TRBJ1-2	.	CASSQVRANYGYTF	TGTGCCAGCAGCCAAGTCAGGGCCAACTATGGCTACACCTTC
TRBV2	.	TRBJ2-2	.	CASSEVGRLVDTGELFF	TGTGCCAGCAGTGAAGTGGGCCGGTTAGTAGACACCGGGGAGCTGTTTTTT
TRBV5-1	TRBD1	TRBJ2-2	.	CASSYSGTGGSGELFF	TGCGCCAGCAGCTACTCCGGGACAGGGGGATCCGGGGAGCTGTTTTTT
TRBV20-1	TRBD1	TRBJ1-2	.	CSATGAVGYTF	TGCAGTGCAACAGGGGCGGTAGGCTACACCTTC
TRBV5-5	.	TRBJ2-5	.	CASSLDGEETQYF	TGTGCCAGCAGCTTGGACGGGGAAGAGACCCAGTACTTC
TRBV28	.	TRBJ2-3	.	CASGRTDTQYF	TGTGCCAGCGGGAGGACAGATACGCAGTATTTT
TRBV30	.	TRBJ1-6	.	CAWEGGGKDSPLHF	TGTGCCTGGGAAGGGGGGGGCAAAGATTCACCCCTCCACTTT
TRBV19	.	TRBJ2-6	.	CASSIRGGSTGANVLTF	TGTGCCAGTAGTATTAGGGGGGGATCCACCGGGGCCAACGTCCTGACTTTC
TRBV28	TRBD1	TRBJ1-1	.	CASRPPTGVANTEAFF	TGTGCCAGCAGGCCCCCGACAGGGGTGGCGAACACTGAAGCTTTCTTT
TRBV9	TRBD1	TRBJ2-1	few	CASSPRTGGSYNEQFF	TGTGCCAGCAGCCCCCGGACAGGAGGCTCCTACAATGAGCAGTTCTTC
TRBV2	.	TRBJ1-4	.	CASSEDRAREYEKLFF	TGTGCCAGCAGTGAAGACAGGGCAAGGGAGTATGAAAAACTGTTTTTT
TRBV27	.	TRBJ1-1	.	CASSLPGGEAFF	TGTGCCAGCAGTCTCCCCGGCGGGGAAGCTTTCTTT
TRBV7-2	.	TRBJ2-7	.	CASSLGQAITYEQYF	TGTGCCAGCAGCTTAGGGCAGGCGATCACCTACGAGCAGTACTTC
TRBV6-5	TRBD2	TRBJ2-3	.	CASRKRDYTDTQYF	TGTGCCAGCAGAAAACGGGACTACACAGATACGCAGTATTTT
TRBV18	TRBD1	TRBJ1-5	.	CASSPGGLRGLQPQHF	TGTGCCAGCTCACCTGGGGGGCTAAGGGGGCTTCAGCCCCAGCATTTT
TRBV2	.	TRBJ1-5	once	CASRGRYSNQPQHF	TGTGCCAGCAGGGGCAGGTATAGCAATCAGCCCCAGCATTTT
TRBV4-2	.	TRBJ2-1	.	CASSQEGGGGLNEQFF	TGTGCCAGCAGCCAAGAGGGGGGCGGGGGTCTCAATGAGCAGTTCTTC
TRBV5-6	TRBD1	TRBJ1-2	.	CASSSQGARYGYTF	TGTGCCAGCAGCAGCCAGGGGGCGCGTTATGGCTACACCTTC
TRBV4-1	TRBD2	TRBJ2-3	once	CASSPKLAGGTDTQYF	TGCGCCAGCAGCCCAAAGCTAGCGGGGGGTACAGATACGCAGTATTTT
TRBV18	.	TRBJ1-2	.	CASSPGLGYGYTF	TGTGCCAGCTCACCTGGCCTAGGCTATGGCTACACCTTC
TRBV6-5	TRBD1	TRBJ1-6	few	CASSPHRGLNSPLHF	TGTGCCAGCAGCCCCCACAGGGGTCTAAATTCACCCCTCCACTTT
TRBV19	.	TRBJ1-5	once	CASSQERGNQPQHF	TGTGCCAGTAGTCAGGAGAGGGGCAATCAGCCCCAGCATTTT
TRBV5-4	TRBD2	TRBJ2-5	.	CASSPGGLAASAQETQYF	TGTGCCAGCAGCCCCGGAGGGCTAGCGGCCTCCGCCCAAGAGACCCAGTACTTC
TRBV7-9	TRBD2	TRBJ2-5	once	CASSPARRGGETQYF	TGTGCCAGCAGCCCCGCACGTCGCGGGGGGGAGACCCAGTACTTC
TRBV5-1	.	TRBJ2-3	.	CASSSGLPGATDTQYF	TGCGCCAGCAGCTCGGGACTACCGGGGGCCACAGATACGCAGTATTTT